This T cell receptor (beta chain) was identified during a study of shared clonotypes between healthy human individuals. This clone has a count of ten or more. It was at deep level that the assay was run. Over several immunoSEQ plates, each subset's genomic DNA was distributed in even portions. Generated by immunoSEQ multiplex PCR, the TCRdb table keeps only in-frame clones and is missing some. Here the sample spans around 100,000 clones, roughly 66% being singletons. The CDR3 runs to 13 residues. Trimming took off 10 bases at V and 4 bases at J, with 16 bases between the two ends. Germline V gives CDR1 LNHDA, CDR2 SQIVND (reference sequence).

Input material: memory CD8+ T cells sorted from blood. This sample's subset: CD45RO+ cells pooled with CCR7-negative TemRA cells. The clonotype comes from a woman between 25 and 40 years old in good health. V and J are TRBV19 and TRBJ1-2; D is undetermined. The CDR3 is CATYDGGFYGYTF. CDR3 sequence (DNA): TGTGCCACTTACGACGGAGGCTTCTATGGCTACACCTTC.